This T cell receptor beta chain was retrieved from a study of blood T cell repertoires in COVID-19. Across the whole study: Donors in the United States, Italy and Spain gave samples during acute or convalescent COVID-19. T cells, B-cell-depleted T cells, or PBMCs provided the cDNA or gDNA that served as material.

How the authors handled the data: Estimates of nucleated cell counts were drawn from the amplification of reference gene primers. Repertoires were generated with immunoSEQ multiplex PCR, while TCRdb's copy carries only in-frame clones and drops some. V and J calls plus clone size are reproduced from that table; the DNA served to infer D and trimming. The data hold about 260,000 clones, with approximately 81% observed a single time. CDR1 is LNHDA and CDR2 is SQIVND in the germline V gene (reference sequence). J gave up 4 bases and V 4 bases, and 8 bases lay outside the gene matches. This CDR3 is built from 18 residues.

The chain combines TRBV19 with TRBJ2-3; 16 bases agree with TRBD2. This clonotype was obtained from a man between 60 and 75 years old with acute or convalescent COVID-19. The sequenced material came from peripheral blood. CDR3 in DNA: TGTGCCAGTAGTACAACCGGGACTAGCGGGAGGGGCGCAGATACGCAGTATTTT. Protein: CASSTTGTSGRGADTQYF.